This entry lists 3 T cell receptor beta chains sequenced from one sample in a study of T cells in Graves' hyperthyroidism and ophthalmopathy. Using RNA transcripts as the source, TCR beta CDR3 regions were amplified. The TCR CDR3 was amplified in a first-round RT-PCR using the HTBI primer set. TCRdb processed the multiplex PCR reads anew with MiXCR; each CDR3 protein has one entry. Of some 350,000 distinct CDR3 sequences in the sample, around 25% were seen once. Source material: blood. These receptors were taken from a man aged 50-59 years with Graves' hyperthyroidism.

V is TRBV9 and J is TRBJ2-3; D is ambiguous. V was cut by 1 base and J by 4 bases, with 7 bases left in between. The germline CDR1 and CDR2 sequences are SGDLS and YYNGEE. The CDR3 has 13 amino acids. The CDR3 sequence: CASSVSAADTQYF. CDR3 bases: TGTGCCAGCAGCGTATCTGCCGCAGATACGCAGTATTTT.

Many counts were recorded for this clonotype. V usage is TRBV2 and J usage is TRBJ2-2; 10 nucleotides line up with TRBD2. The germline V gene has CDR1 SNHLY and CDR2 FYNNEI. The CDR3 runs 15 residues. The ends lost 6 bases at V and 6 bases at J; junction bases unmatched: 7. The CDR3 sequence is CASSGLAGAAGELFF. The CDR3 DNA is TGTGCCAGCAGCGGCCTAGCGGGAGCGGCCGGGGAGCTGTTTTTT.

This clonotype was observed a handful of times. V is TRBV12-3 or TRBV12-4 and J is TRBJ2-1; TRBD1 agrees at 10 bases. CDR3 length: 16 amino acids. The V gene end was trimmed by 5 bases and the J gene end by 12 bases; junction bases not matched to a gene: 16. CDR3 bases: TGTGCCAGCAGTCCCTCGGACAGGGGGACATCTTATGGGCAGTTCTTC. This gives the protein CASSPSDRGTSYGQFF.